Shown below are 20 T cell receptor beta chains from a single sample sequenced in a study of blood T cells in healthy people across ages. A second 7 to 11 cycle PCR used barcoded and J-beta primers. TCRdb re-called the 5' RACE reads with MiXCR, one entry per CDR3 protein. The data contain approximately 1.5 million distinct CDR3 sequences, around 35% of them seen just once; the ten biggest clones take up over 9%. The source material was blood. Receptor source: a woman aged 25-40 years in good health.

As DNA, the CDR3 is TGCAGTGCTCCGGGACAGGGTGAAATAGGGCAGTACTTC. This encodes CSAPGQGEIGQYF. This chain uses TRBV20-1 with TRBJ2-5, with 9 bases fitting TRBD1. V lost 5 bases, J lost 11 bases, and 12 bases stayed unmatched. CDR3 length: 13 residues. Per the germline V gene, CDR1 is DFQATT and CDR2 is SNEGSKA (reference sequence).

About this clonotype: A single base is all that separates this from a far larger clone, so a read error is likely. The chain carries TRBV29-1 and TRBJ2-3; D is ambiguous. The CDR3 has 10 amino acids. Germline assignment: CDR1 SQVTM and CDR2 ANQGSEA. CDR3 sequence: CSVGGDMQYF. Here the CDR3 DNA reads TGCAGCGTTGGTGGAGATATGCAGTATTTT.

There are a few counts of this clonotype. V is TRBV9 and J is TRBJ1-1, with a tentative D call TRBD1 (6 bases). The CDR3 covers 14 residues. Between the trimmed V and J ends, which lost 3 bases and 5 bases, there was a span of 14 bases. Germline CDR1 is SGDLS and CDR2 is YYNGEE. The CDR3 here is CASSAGHLGTEAFF. The CDR3 bases are TGTGCCAGCAGCGCGGGACACTTGGGGACTGAAGCTTTCTTT.

This clonotype has just a few counts. The chain has TRBV27 and TRBJ2-7; 8 bases agree with TRBD2. The CDR3 runs 14 residues. Germline V CDR1 and CDR2: MNHEY, SMNVEV (reference sequence). The V and J ends lost 7 bases and 6 bases, in that order; junction bases with no gene match: 11. The CDR3 reads CASTAGTGGGEQYF. CDR3 sequence (DNA): TGTGCCAGCACCGCCGGGACCGGGGGGGGCGAGCAGTACTTC.

This clonotype turned up a few times. This rearrangement joins TRBV12-3 or TRBV12-4 to TRBJ1-1, with 9 positions matching TRBD1. The CDR3 sequence is 21 residues long. V dropped 2 bases and J dropped 3; count of bases not matched to a gene: 22. The CDR3 region has the DNA TGTGCCAGCAGTTTAAGTAGGCCCCCCCGGGACAGGGTGTGGGGTGACACTGAAGCTTTCTTT. It encodes CASSLSRPPRDRVWGDTEAFF.

The CDR3 nucleotides are TGTGCCGCGGATGATTACTATGGCTACACCTTC. Its protein product is CAADDYYGYTF. The J gene is TRBJ1-2, the V gene TRBV6-1; D gene uncertain. The CDR3 is 11 amino acids. V was trimmed by 11 bases and J by 3 bases, leaving 10 bases between them. Germline loops: CDR1 MNHNS, CDR2 SASEGT.

This clonotype turned up a few times. The V call is TRBV11-3, the J call TRBJ2-5; 9 bases match TRBD1. The trim removed 1 base at V and 11 bases at J, leaving 14 bases unmatched. CDR3 length equals 16 residues. Germline CDR1 is SGHNT and CDR2 is YENEEA. The CDR3 DNA is TGTGCCAGCAGCTTAGTTTTGGGACAGGGCCCAGAAGAGCAGTACTTC. Translated, it gives CASSLVLGQGPEEQYF.

The V gene is TRBV4-1, the J gene TRBJ1-2; TRBD1 aligns across 8 bases. The CDR3 loop spans 16 amino acids. Trimming took 5 bases from V and 4 from J; bases not matched to a gene: 12. Per the germline V gene, CDR1 is MGHRA and CDR2 is YSYEKL. The CDR3 here is CASSSPQQGGSYGYTF. In nucleotides, the CDR3 is TGCGCCAGCAGCTCCCCACAACAGGGGGGCTCCTATGGCTACACCTTC.

Points on this clonotype: It may be a read error: a sequence one base away is much more abundant. J is TRBJ2-1 and V is TRBV4-1, with 8 bases that match TRBD2. Gene TRBJ2-7 matches the end of the DNA better, so the J call may be wrong. The CDR3 loop spans 16 amino acids. Looked up from germline, CDR1 is MGHRA and CDR2 is YSYEKL. CDR3 bases: TGCGCCAGCAGCCCACAGCGGGGGAGCTCCTACAATGAGCAGTACTTC. Its protein product is CASSPQRGSSYNEQYF.

V usage is TRBV28 and J usage is TRBJ2-6; D not resolved. The CDR3 sequence is 17 residues long. Looked up from germline, CDR1 is MDHEN and CDR2 is SYDVKM. Trimming removed 3 bases at V and 0 bases at J, with 12 bases between. The CDR3 sequence is CASSLLMGSSGANVLTF. Written as DNA, the CDR3 is TGTGCCAGCAGTTTGTTAATGGGCAGCTCTGGGGCCAACGTCCTGACTTTC.

This clonotype has a handful of counts. The V gene is TRBV29-1, the J gene TRBJ2-1; D is unresolved. This CDR3 region has 12 residues. Germline V gene sequence: CDR1 SQVTM, CDR2 ANQGSEA. V lost 6 bases and J 6 bases, leaving 12 bases between the germline ends. The CDR3 nucleotides read TGCAGCGTCGGCCTCTTGGGCAATGAGCAGTTCTTC. Translating it yields CSVGLLGNEQFF.

Many counts were recorded for this clonotype. The chain employs TRBV9 and TRBJ2-7; D is unresolved. Germline CDR1 and CDR2: SGDLS and YYNGEE. V was shortened by 0 bases and J by 3 bases, with 4 bases between the two germline ends. This CDR3 comprises 12 residues. The chain's CDR3 is CASSVDGYEQYF. CDR3 nucleotide sequence: TGTGCCAGCAGCGTAGACGGCTACGAGCAGTACTTC.

This clonotype was counted a few times. The J gene is TRBJ2-1, the V gene TRBV9; TRBD2 aligns across 10 bases. The germline CDR1 and CDR2 sequences are SGDLS and YYNGEE. This CDR3 has 14 residues. Trimming cost V 2 bases and J 6 bases; bases outside gene matches: 2. This CDR3 reads CASSVSGGSNEQFF. CDR3 coding DNA: TGTGCCAGCAGCGTTAGCGGGGGGAGCAATGAGCAGTTCTTC. Variable domain in full (rest from reference TRBV9 and TRBJ2-1): DSGVTQTPKHLITATGQRVTLRCSPRSGDLSVYWYQQSLDQGLQFLIQYYNGEERAKGNILERFSAQQFPDLHSELNLSSLELGDSALYFCASSVSGGSNEQFFGPGTRLTVL.

J is TRBJ2-5 and V is TRBV21-1; the table's D call, TRBD1, has no DNA check behind it. TRBV21-1 is a pseudogene segment. The CDR3 totals 15 residues. The CDR3 is CASSDRTGGGETQYF. In DNA form, the CDR3 reads TGTGCCAGCAGCGACCGGACAGGGGGCGGCGAGACCCAGTACTTC.

In this sample, this clonotype turned up a few times. The chain has TRBV10-3 and TRBJ1-1; 9 bases map to TRBD1. V lost 8 bases to trimming and J lost 4 bases; unmatched junction nucleotides: 2. The CDR3 covers 12 residues. CDR1 ENHRY and CDR2 SYGVKD come from the germline V gene. CDR3 amino acids: CAIGQGSTEAFF. The CDR3 DNA follows: TGTGCCATCGGACAGGGGAGCACTGAAGCTTTCTTT.

The chain recombines TRBV2 with TRBJ1-2; a possible D gene is TRBD1 (6 bases). V gave up 2 bases and J gave up 10 bases, with 14 bases separating them. The length of the CDR3 is 13 residues. CDR1 and CDR2 (germline): SNHLY, FYNNEI. CDR3 nucleotides: TGTGCCAGCAGTGAACAGGGGTCTAAGGACTACACCTTC. It yields the protein CASSEQGSKDYTF.

CDR3 coding DNA: TGTGCCAGCAGTTTAACCCAGCGGGAGTTGGGAAATGAGCAGTTCTTC. It is translated as CASSLTQRELGNEQFF. The chain couples TRBV12-3 or TRBV12-4 to TRBJ2-1; TRBD2 aligns across 8 bases. V lost 2 bases and J lost 7; bases outside the gene matches: 10. The CDR3 is 16 residues long.

This clonotype was found a few times. This sequence joins TRBV4-1 and TRBJ2-5, with TRBD2 as a possible D gene (6 bases). The CDR3 is 14 residues long. Trimming shortened V by 3 bases and J by 3 bases, and 11 bases separated the two germline ends. CDR1 MGHRA and CDR2 YSYEKL come from the germline V gene. CDR3 amino acids: CASSHRGGEETQYF. CDR3 DNA sequence: TGCGCCAGCAGCCATCGAGGCGGGGAAGAGACCCAGTACTTC.

The sample holds many counts of this clonotype. V is TRBV29-1 and J is TRBJ2-3, with 7 nucleotides matching TRBD2. The ends lost 6 bases at V and 5 bases at J; junction bases unmatched: 20. Germline loops: CDR1 SQVTM, CDR2 ANQGSEA. The CDR3 runs to 17 residues. The CDR3 nucleotides read TGCAGCGTGCCAAGCGGTTCCGGGAGCGGGAAAGGAGATACGCAGTATTTT. Translating gives CSVPSGSGSGKGDTQYF.

This chain joins TRBV5-6 and TRBJ2-1; D is ambiguous. V lost 2 bases, J lost 4 bases, and 10 bases lay in between. The V gene's germline CDR1 is SGHDT and CDR2 YYEEEE. CDR3 size: 14 residues. The CDR3 protein is CASSFFDTYNEQFF. The CDR3 nucleotides read TGTGCCAGCAGCTTTTTCGACACATACAATGAGCAGTTCTTC.